This T cell receptor beta chain was retrieved from a study of cytomegalovirus exposure and HLA in healthy donors. The PCR was carried out with 60 Vbeta primers and 13 Jbeta primers. The table came from immunoSEQ multiplex PCR; TCRdb's copy has only in-frame clones and leaves some out. The sample yields approximately 260,000 clones, approximately 84% seen once. V lost 4 bases to trimming and J lost 0 bases, with 12 bases between them. The CDR3 covers 15 residues. The germline CDR1 and CDR2 sequences are KGHSH and LQKENI. The material sequenced was PBMCs. This chain joins TRBV18 and TRBJ1-1, with D tentatively TRBD1 (6 bases). The TCR sequence derives from a middle-aged woman in good health and CMV-seropositive. This CDR3 is CASSRSDRMNTEAFF. For the CDR3, the DNA is TGTGCCAGCTCACGATCGGACAGAATGAACACTGAAGCTTTCTTT.